This TCR beta chain was observed in a study of blood T cell repertoires in COVID-19. Study details: Italy, Spain and the United States were the sources of the convalescent and acute COVID-19 samples.

Assay: immunoSEQ multiplex PCR; the TCRdb copy retains only in-frame clones and omits some. The repertoire includes about 180,000 clones, approximately 83% of them detected once, and approximately 10% sits in the top ten. This clone was seen more than once but under ten times. In germline, CDR1 is SGHVS, CDR2 FNYEAQ. The CDR3 totals 14 residues. V dropped 2 bases and J dropped 7; count of bases not matched to a gene: 8. The TCR was taken from a human donor with active or convalescent COVID-19. The donor label of this sample is uncertain. Sequencing was carried out using peripheral blood. V gene TRBV7-6 combines with J gene TRBJ2-7; 7 bases line up with TRBD2. CDR3 in DNA: TGTGCCAGCAGCTTATGGGGCGGGAGTAGTGAGCAGTACTTC. Translating gives CASSLWGGSSEQYF.